The T cell receptor beta chain described here comes from a study of T cells expressing NK-cell markers. This CDR3 region has 15 residues. Germline V CDR1 and CDR2: DFQATT, SNEGSKA (reference sequence). Study conclusions and caveats: NKG2C+ dominant clonotype frequencies in six donors were roughly 1.0-7.5% of CD8+ T cells. A handful of donors likewise had their CD3+CD56-NKG2C+ fraction led by these clonotypes.

On this clonotype itself: Its antigen is unknown.

For TCR beta, cDNA was produced by 5'RACE template switching with UMIs. TCRdb processed the 5' RACE reads again and assigns one entry to each CDR3 protein, with no DNA. This listing includes about 260,000 distinct CDR3 sequences. V is TRBV20-1 and J is TRBJ1-5; TCRdb outputs TRBD1, but without DNA this stays unchecked. The clonotype comes from a man in his late teens or twenties in good health. The specimen sequenced was blood T cells: a sorted CD56 or NKG2C T cell subset, CD4+ or CD8+ T cells, or bulk PBMC T cells (not recorded which). CDR3 sequence: CSASLPGQGNQPQHF.